This entry concerns a single T cell receptor beta chain. Its specific antigen is unknown. Per-base qualities were not stored, and no clone one base away is much larger. Sequencing took place on an Illumina NovaSeq 6000. cDNA libraries for TCRalpha and TCRbeta were prepared by 5'RACE using constant-segment primers, with sample barcodes and unique molecular identifiers added. Trizol reagent was used to extract RNA from every sample. The libraries were amplified in two PCR steps, and the second step added a second sample barcode and Illumina TruSeq adapters. Libraries were sequenced on an Illumina NovaSeq with 2 x 150 bp paired-end reads. As for how the authors treated the data: With migec v1.2.7, reads were demultiplexed and then collapsed into UMI-guided consensus sequences. With mixcr v2.1.11, UMI consensuses were aligned to TRA and TRB V and J templates and assembled into clonotypes. Expanded or contracted clonotypes were those called significant by both edgeR and NoisET, with noise models trained on biological replicates. For edgeR calls, a false discovery rate-adjusted p below 0.01 and a log2 fold-change threshold of 1 were applied. As an exploratory analysis of dynamics, max-normalized trajectories of the 1000 most abundant clonotypes were examined by PCA with hierarchical clustering. Separately sequenced CD4+ and CD8+ repertoires were used to assign a CD4 or CD8 phenotype to each responding clone. The public reads were reprocessed in TCRdb via fastp at Q25 and MiXCR, keeping in-frame beta chains. When rows share a CDR3 protein, they turn into one entry using the most common DNA and genes. The V and J calls were not made by the authors but by TCRdb's processing. Recorded for this sample are hundreds of thousands of distinct CDR3 sequences; around a sixth of them occurred a single time. The top ten hold 22% of the sample.

The sample is drawn from a study of T-cell memory formation after mild COVID-19 (dated by TCRdb to about 2021). The study in broad terms: TCR sequence clusters from the two donors were largely donor specific. The cohort comprised two young, previously healthy adult volunteers, one female and one male. In a couple of donors, T-cell clones that expanded and contracted after mild COVID-19 were tracked by sequencing TCRalpha and TCRbeta repertoires over time. Overall results and qualifications from the work: Balanced CD4/CD8 phenotypes were observed for clones contracting from day 15 to 85, whereas a bias towards CD4+ was observed for a second wave of clones expanding from day 15 to 37. The study covered only a couple of mild cases, and larger cohorts including severe cases with pre-infection samples were considered necessary. Contracting CD4+ clones were found mainly in CM and EM memory subsets, while CD8+ clones were enriched in EMRA. The detection of some responding clones in pre-infection memory suggests that pre-existing cross-reactive memory T cells joined the SARS-CoV-2 response. Whether the second-wave clones peaking on day 37 were SARS-CoV-2 specific was not confirmed.

Including the terminal cysteine and phenylalanine, the CDR3 comprises 13 residues. CDR3 DNA is the only sequence kept; it has 39 bases, read in frame from the first base. V lost 6 bases and J lost 2 bases; the stretch between them is 10 bases long. Ficoll-Paque density gradient centrifugation was used to isolate PBMCs. The receptor's source is a man aged 18-30 years who had mild COVID-19 (a few samples of this study predate the infection). The sample titles of this study are shuffled in the database, so cell type and time point are left out; the donor was told from shared clones. In this chain, TRBV12-3 or TRBV12-4 is recombined with TRBJ1-1; no confident D gene assignment can be made. Sample: PBMCs or a T cell subset sorted from them (not recorded which). The DNA is TGTGCCAGCAGCGCTGACCTCAACACTGAAGCTTTCTTT. The encoded protein is CASSADLNTEAFF.